This is a list of T cell receptor beta chains from one sample in a study of neurological immune-mediated disorders. TCRdb used MiXCR to reprocess the 5' RACE reads, holding one entry per CDR3 protein. The top ten clones hold more than 20% of a sample with approximately 15,000 distinct CDR3 sequences, roughly 21% of them seen once. Sequenced: PBMCs. These receptors were obtained from a man in his fifties in good health. Each CDR3 is given with its conserved first and last residue. A D gene is named only where the DNA matches it firmly. Size is stated for part of the rows, as once, few or many counts, or as a class when the clone is expanded.

TRBV3-1	TRBJ2-7	NA	medium-sized	TGTGCCAGCAGCCATGGCAGATCCTACGAGCAGTACTTC	CASSHGRSYEQYF
TRBV7-9	TRBJ1-4	NA	many	TGTGCCAGCAGCTTAGCCGTTGAAAAACTGTTTTTT	CASSLAVEKLFF
TRBV12-3/TRBV12-4	TRBJ2-1	NA	many	TGTGCCAGCACCCGGAGGGTGGTCAATGAGCAGTTCTTC	CASTRRVVNEQFF
TRBV7-2	TRBJ2-5	TRBD1	medium-sized	TGTGCCAGCAGCTTAGTGGCGACAGGGAGAGAGACCCAGTACTTC	CASSLVATGRETQYF
TRBV5-1	TRBJ2-2	TRBD2	many	TGCGCCAGCAGCGCGGCCGGGACTAGTTTTGGACCGGGGGAGCTGTTTTTT	CASSAAGTSFGPGELFF
TRBV7-2	TRBJ2-1	TRBD2	NA	TGTGCCAGCAGCTTAGCTAGCGGGAGCTCCAACAATGAGCAGTTCTTC	CASSLASGSSNNEQFF
TRBV20-1	TRBJ1-1	NA	NA	TGCAGTGCTAGAGATGAGATTATGAACACTGAAGCTTTCTTT	CSARDEIMNTEAFF
TRBV20-1	TRBJ2-1	NA	NA	TGCAGTGCTCCTCAGTACAATGAGCAGTTCTTC	CSAPQYNEQFF
TRBV6-5	TRBJ2-2	NA	NA	TGTGCCAGCAGTTACGGGGGTGGTCCCGGGGAGCTGTTTTTT	CASSYGGGPGELFF
TRBV5-1	TRBJ2-3	NA	many	TGCGCCAGCAGCTTGGAGCGTGGGGAGGCGGCGATAGATACGCAGTATTTT	CASSLERGEAAIDTQYF
TRBV7-9	TRBJ2-1	NA	once	TGTGCCAGCAGCTTAACGACAACCAATGAGCAGTTCTTC	CASSLTTTNEQFF
TRBV7-2	TRBJ2-1	TRBD1	medium-sized	TGTGCCAGCAGCCCCAGGGGGACAACGTACAATGAGCAGTTCTTC	CASSPRGTTYNEQFF
TRBV7-6	TRBJ2-7	TRBD2	many	TGTGCCAGCAGCTCGGGACTAGCGGGACCCTTCGCCGAGCAGTACTTC	CASSSGLAGPFAEQYF
TRBV7-2	TRBJ1-1	NA	many	TGTGCCAGCAGCCCCTGGATGAACACTGAAGCTTTCTTT	CASSPWMNTEAFF
TRBV5-1	TRBJ2-5	TRBD1	NA	TGCGCCAGCAAAATTGGACAGGGGAACTACCAAGAGACCCAGTACTTC	CASKIGQGNYQETQYF
TRBV20-1	TRBJ1-2	TRBD1	many	TGCAGTGCTCCTCGGACCGGGACAGGGGTTGTCTATGGCTACACCTTC	CSAPRTGTGVVYGYTF
TRBV20-1	TRBJ1-6	NA	medium-sized	TGCAGTGCTAGGACTGGACAGATTAATTCACCCCTCCACTTT	CSARTGQINSPLHF
TRBV20-1	TRBJ1-1	NA	many	TGCAGTGCGCGAGGGAGACGGGGGAGCACTGAAGCTTTCTTT	CSARGRRGSTEAFF
TRBV7-2	TRBJ2-3	TRBD2	NA	TGTGCCAGCAGCTCCCCGGGACTAGCGGGAGGGGGGACAGATACGCAGTATTTT	CASSSPGLAGGGTDTQYF
TRBV20-1	TRBJ2-4	NA	many	TGCAGTGCTAGACCGGACCGCCAAATGTCTCTAGCCAAAAACATTCAGTACTTC	CSARPDRQMSLAKNIQYF
TRBV20-1	TRBJ2-5	TRBD1	many	TGCAGTGCTAGGTGGGGACAGGGGGCGCGGGAGACCCAGTACTTC	CSARWGQGARETQYF
TRBV4-3	TRBJ2-1	NA	many	TGCGCCAGCAGCCAAGATCCAGGGCACAATGAGCAGTTCTTC	CASSQDPGHNEQFF
TRBV20-1	TRBJ1-5	NA	NA	TGCAGTGCTAGCGGGGGGGCTTCACAGCCCCAGCATTTT	CSASGGASQPQHF
TRBV20-1	TRBJ1-2	TRBD1	many	TGCAGTGCTTCAGAATGGGCGACAGGGTTTGACTATGGCTACACCTTC	CSASEWATGFDYGYTF
TRBV30	TRBJ2-1	NA	few	TGTGCCTGGAGTTGGGGTAGCTCCTACAATGAGCAGTTCTTC	CAWSWGSSYNEQFF
TRBV20-1	TRBJ2-1	TRBD1	medium-sized	TGCAGTGCTAGAGAGTTGGACAGGGGGCTCTACAATGAGCAGTTCTTC	CSARELDRGLYNEQFF
TRBV6-5	TRBJ1-2	TRBD1	many	TGTGCCAGCAGTCCGATGACCGGGACAGCGTATGGCTACACCTTC	CASSPMTGTAYGYTF
TRBV20-1	TRBJ2-7	TRBD1	NA	TGCAGTGCTGTGGGAACCGGGACAGACTACGAGCAGTACTTC	CSAVGTGTDYEQYF
TRBV4-3	TRBJ2-1	NA	NA	TGCGCCAGCAGCCTGAGGGCCCAGGGGCCCCCGAGCTCCTACAATGAGCAGTTCTTC	CASSLRAQGPPSSYNEQFF
TRBV20-1	TRBJ2-3	TRBD2	few	TGCAGTGCTAGCGGACTAGCGGCCACAGATACGCAGTATTTT	CSASGLAATDTQYF
TRBV5-1	TRBJ2-5	TRBD1	many	TGCGCCAGCAGCTACGGGACAGACCAAGAGACCCAGTACTTC	CASSYGTDQETQYF
TRBV5-1	TRBJ2-1	TRBD2	many	TGCGCCAGCAGCCACGGACTAGCGGGAGAGGGTGAGCAGTTCTTC	CASSHGLAGEGEQFF
TRBV3-1	TRBJ2-2	NA	many	TGTGCCAGCAGCCAAGAAGTCGTACCCGGGGAGCTGTTTTTT	CASSQEVVPGELFF